This TCR beta chain was identified in a study of T cells in Graves' hyperthyroidism and ophthalmopathy. The CDR3 regions of TCR beta were amplified from RNA transcripts. Primed by the HTBI set, a first-round RT-PCR was run on the TCR CDR3. TCRdb fed the multiplex PCR reads into MiXCR, producing one record per CDR3 protein. The table shows hundreds of thousands of distinct CDR3 sequences, with 14% occurring only once. There are many counts of this clonotype. The CDR3 sequence is 14 residues long. Germline V CDR1 and CDR2: SEHNR, FQNEAQ (reference sequence). The V end lost 4 bases, the J end lost 5 bases, and 14 bases lay between the germline ends. Patients aged 18 to 65 had newly diagnosed hyperthyroidism that had lasted under 2 months.

This TCR was sampled from a young woman with Graves' hyperthyroidism. This rearrangement joins TRBV7-9 to TRBJ2-5; D not certain. Sequencing input: blood. The CDR3 DNA sequence: TGTGCCAGCAGCTCCTTTTGGACCGGCGAGACCCAGTACTTC. It yields the protein CASSSFWTGETQYF.